The 9 T cell receptor beta chains given below trace back to one sample, sequenced in a study of molecular identifiers for immune sequencing clone quantification. TCRdb re-analysed the PCR reads in MiXCR, keeping a single row per CDR3 protein. The table lists hundreds of thousands of distinct CDR3 sequences, about a fifth of them singletons. Sequences were obtained from naive CD8+ T cells from blood, with Jurkat cell RNA spiked in. The subset was: FACS-sorted CD8+CD4-CCR7+CD45RA+ naive T cells. The receptors derive from a human donor in good health. Some libraries in this study had Jurkat cell RNA spiked in.

Ten or more counts support this clonotype. J is TRBJ2-7 and V is TRBV27; TRBD2 aligns across 8 bases. Germline V gene lookup returns CDR1 MNHEY and CDR2 SMNVEV (reference sequence). V dropped 6 bases and J dropped 0; count of bases not matched to a gene: 7. The CDR3 has 15 residues. The DNA for the CDR3 is TGTGCCAGCAGAGCGGGGGCCGCGAGCTCCTACGAGCAGTACTTC. The encoded protein is CASRAGAASSYEQYF.

This clonotype was observed at least ten times. The chain recombines TRBV7-2 with TRBJ2-3; 13 nucleotides align to TRBD2. The CDR3 loop spans 15 amino acids. The germline gives CDR1 SGHTA, CDR2 FQGNSA. V lost 4 bases to trimming and J lost 4 bases; unmatched junction nucleotides: 2. CDR3 in amino acids: CASSSGTSGADTQYF. Written as DNA, the CDR3 is TGTGCCAGCAGCTCCGGGACTAGCGGGGCAGATACGCAGTATTTT. The full variable domain, its missing parts supplied by reference TRBV7-2 and TRBJ2-3, is GAGVSQSPSNKVTEKGKDVELRCDPISGHTALYWYRQSLGQGLEFLIYFQGNSAPDKSGLPSDRFSAERTGGSVSTLTIQRTQQEDSAVYLCASSSGTSGADTQYFGPGTRLTVL.

This clonotype was counted many times. The V gene is TRBV29-1, the J gene TRBJ2-2, with D hard to call. The CDR3 consists of 13 residues. The germline V and J ends were trimmed by 0 bases and 1 base, with 3 bases remaining between them. The germline CDR1 and CDR2 sequences are SQVTM and ANQGSEA. DNA of the CDR3: TGCAGCGTTGAAGAAGTGAACACCGGGGAGCTGTTTTTT. Residues: CSVEEVNTGELFF.

A word on this clonotype: This may come from a read error, since a much larger clone is one base off. The CDR3: CASSQDGDQPQHF. CDR3 nucleotide sequence: TGTGCCAGCAGCCAGGACGGGGATCAGCCCCAGCATTTT. The chain carries TRBV5-3 and TRBJ1-5, with D hard to call. TRBV5-3 is marked as an open reading frame, function uncertain. The CDR3 covers 13 residues. Trimming removed 8 bases from V and 5 bases from J, with 14 bases in between.

This clonotype was counted at least ten times. This chain connects TRBV9 to TRBJ2-3, with no clear D. This CDR3 has 14 residues. Germline CDR1 is SGDLS and CDR2 is YYNGEE. Deletions cut 3 bases from V and 0 bases from J, with 8 bases between. In nucleotides, the CDR3 is TGTGCCAGCAGCGGGGCGCATAGCACAGATACGCAGTATTTT. It is translated as CASSGAHSTDTQYF.

This clonotype was observed many times. The rearrangement links TRBV7-9 to TRBJ2-5, with D tentatively TRBD1 (6 bases). The CDR3 sequence is 14 residues long. CDR1 SEHNR and CDR2 FQNEAQ come from the germline V gene (reference sequence). Trimming took off 4 bases at V and 1 base at J, with 10 bases between the two ends. CDR3 bases: TGTGCCAGCAGCTCGGGACAATTCCAAGAGACCCAGTACTTC. Translation: CASSSGQFQETQYF.

In regard to this clonotype: In this CDR3 the conserved last residue, phenylalanine or tryptophan, is missing, so a read error is likely. The chain has TRBV28 and TRBJ1-2; tentatively, D is TRBD1 (5 bases). Trimming stripped 6 bases from V and 6 bases from J, with 14 bases between. The germline gives CDR1 MDHEN, CDR2 SYDVKM. The CDR3 runs to 13 residues. The CDR3 DNA is TGTGCCAGCAGCCCTGCGGGGCTTGATGGCTACACCATC. This translates into CASSPAGLDGYTI.

As regards this clonotype: A much more abundant neighbour one base away suggests this may be a read error. This chain links TRBV28 with TRBJ1-2, with 7 bases that match TRBD1. The length of the CDR3 is 14 residues. V dropped 3 bases and J dropped 9; count of bases not matched to a gene: 10. From germline, CDR1 is MDHEN and CDR2 SYDVKM. CDR3 residues: CASSFSGTVLCYTF. The CDR3 nucleotides read TGTGCCAGCAGTTTTTCCGGGACAGTACTATGCTACACCTTC.

In the case of this clonotype: A single base separates this from a much larger clone, so it may be a read error. The genes are TRBV9 and TRBJ2-6; D gene ambiguous. The CDR3 contains 17 residues. Per the germline V gene, CDR1 is SGDLS and CDR2 is YYNGEE. CDR3 region: CASSVGLAPSRANVPTF. DNA for the CDR3: TGTGCCAGCAGCGTAGGTTTAGCCCCCTCACGGGCCAACGTCCCGACTTTC. Drawing the rest from reference TRBV9 and TRBJ2-6, the complete variable domain is DSGVTQTPKHLITATGQRVTLRCSPRSGDLSVYWYQQSLDQGLQFLIQYYNGEERAKGNILERFSAQQFPDLHSELNLSSLELGDSALYFCASSVGLAPSRANVPTFGAGSRLTVL.